This entry lists 14 T cell receptor beta chains sequenced from one sample in a study of cytomegalovirus exposure and HLA in healthy donors. The study ran its PCR with 60 Vbeta and 13 Jbeta primers. The method was immunoSEQ multiplex PCR; TCRdb's version includes in-frame clones alone and lacks a portion of them. The sample holds about 120,000 clones; around 79% are singletons and the top ten take roughly 3.3%. Sequenced sample: PBMCs. These receptor sequences come from a young woman in good health and CMV-seropositive.

The gene calls are TRBV28 and TRBJ1-6; possible D gene TRBD1, 5 bases. The CDR3 is made up of 14 amino acids. V gave up 5 bases and J gave up 9 bases, with 14 bases separating them. The germline gives CDR1 MDHEN, CDR2 SYDVKM. The CDR3 loop is CASSVGGSVSPLHF. CDR3 DNA: TGTGCCAGCAGTGTGGGGGGATCGGTTTCACCCCTCCACTTT. The full variable domain, completed using reference TRBV28 and TRBJ1-6, is DVKVTQSSRYLVKRTGEKVFLECVQDMDHENMFWYRQDPGLGLRLIYFSYDVKMKEKGDIPEGYSVSREKKERFSLILESASTNQTSMYLCASSVGGSVSPLHFGNGTRLTVT.

CDR3 bases: TGTGCCAGCAGTGGGACAGGGGGAGGAAATTCACCCCTCCACTTT. Residues: CASSGTGGGNSPLHF. The rearrangement uses TRBV2 and TRBJ1-6; 10 nucleotides match TRBD1. Germline CDR1 is SNHLY and CDR2 is FYNNEI. The V segment lost 4 bases and the J segment 7 bases; nucleotides outside the gene matches: 4. The CDR3 runs to 15 residues.

This rearrangement joins TRBV13 to TRBJ2-5; 11 bases agree with TRBD2. The CDR3 runs 15 residues. The germline V gene has CDR1 PRHDT and CDR2 FYEKMQ (reference sequence). Trimming removed 5 bases from V and 2 bases from J; junction bases left unmatched: 4. In nucleotides, the CDR3 is TGTGCCAGCAGCCCAGGGACTAGCGGTCAAGAGACCCAGTACTTC. Its translation: CASSPGTSGQETQYF.

This chain joins TRBV18 and TRBJ1-1; D remains unclear. CDR3 length: 13 residues. Deletions cut 4 bases from V and 8 bases from J, with 14 bases between. Germline V lookup: CDR1 KGHSH, CDR2 LQKENI. The CDR3 DNA is TGTGCCAGCTCACTCCCAGCGCGATCCGAAGCTTTCTTT. This sequence encodes CASSLPARSEAFF.

To note about this clone: An end of the junction does not agree with germline; a read error may underlie this. J is TRBJ1-3 and V is TRBV6-1; no firm D call. Germline-derived CDR1 and CDR2 are MNHNS and SASEGT. CDR3 length: 13 residues. CDR3 region: CASGEAGRNTIYF. CDR3 bases: TGTGCCAGCGGTGAAGCTGGGAGGAACACCATATATTTT.

The V call is TRBV2, the J call TRBJ2-7; TRBD1 matches 7 bases. This CDR3 is built from 13 residues. V dropped 7 bases and J dropped 5; count of bases not matched to a gene: 8. Germline V lookup: CDR1 SNHLY, CDR2 FYNNEI. The CDR3 spells CASNYRGVDEQYF. The DNA for the CDR3 is TGTGCCAGCAACTACAGGGGTGTCGACGAGCAGTACTTC.

The chain is built from TRBV6-6 and TRBJ2-1; TRBD1 matches 7 bases. J lost 6 bases, V lost 4 bases, and 3 bases had no gene match. The V gene's germline CDR1 is MNHNY and CDR2 SVGAGI (reference sequence). The CDR3 spans 13 residues. Here the CDR3 reads CASSWDSVNEQFF. CDR3 coding DNA: TGTGCCAGCAGTTGGGACAGCGTCAATGAGCAGTTCTTC.

The chain recombines TRBV2 with TRBJ2-2, with D possibly being TRBD1 (6 bases). Germline V gene data show CDR1 as SNHLY and CDR2 as FYNNEI. This CDR3 contains 16 residues. V was pared by 10 bases and J by 1 base, with 19 bases between. The CDR3 DNA follows: TGTGCCACCGCCCCCCGCCAGGGGTTGAACACCGGGGAGCTGTTTTTT. This codes for CATAPRQGLNTGELFF.

This chain joins TRBV9 and TRBJ2-5; D gene unclear. CDR3 size: 13 residues. The germline V gene encodes CDR1 SGDLS and CDR2 YYNGEE. V was clipped by 0 bases and J by 5 bases, with 8 bases between them. The CDR3 coding sequence is TGTGCCAGCAGCGTAGGTCCCATGGAGACCCAGTACTTC. It codes for CASSVGPMETQYF.

This clone was counted a few times. The rearrangement uses TRBV28 and TRBJ1-5; D is undetermined. Germline-derived CDR1 and CDR2 are MDHEN and SYDVKM. This CDR3 has 14 residues. The V end lost 5 bases, the J end lost 3 bases, and 11 bases lay between the germline ends. CDR3 sequence reads: CASSPAVLNQPQHF. DNA for the CDR3: TGTGCCAGCAGTCCCGCGGTTCTCAATCAGCCCCAGCATTTT.

The chain is built from TRBV29-1 and TRBJ1-2; TRBD1 aligns across 11 bases. Unmatched junction bases numbered 4, after V lost 7 bases and J lost 6 bases. CDR1 and CDR2 from the germline V gene are SQVTM and ANQGSEA. CDR3 length: 12 residues. The chain's CDR3 is CSGGQGANGYTF. CDR3 coding DNA: TGCAGCGGAGGACAGGGGGCCAATGGCTACACCTTC.

The gene calls are TRBV6-1 and TRBJ1-5; 8 nucleotides align to TRBD1. The CDR3 loop spans 15 amino acids. Losses at the gene ends were 5 bases for V and 6 bases for J; bases not matched to a gene: 9. The germline V gene encodes CDR1 MNHNS and CDR2 SASEGT. CDR3 loop: CASSPQDRVGQPQHF. Here the CDR3 DNA reads TGTGCCAGCAGTCCCCAGGACAGGGTCGGTCAGCCCCAGCATTTT.

This chain links TRBV7-9 with TRBJ1-3; 8 bases fit TRBD1. The CDR3 is made up of 17 amino acids. The V gene's germline CDR1 is SEHNR and CDR2 FQNEAQ (reference sequence). V lost 1 base, J lost 0 bases, and 5 bases stayed unmatched. The CDR3 reads CASSLETGGPSGNTIYF. The CDR3 nucleotides are TGTGCCAGCAGCTTAGAAACAGGGGGACCCTCTGGAAACACCATATATTTT.

The genes are TRBV5-1 and TRBJ2-2; 10 bases match TRBD1. CDR1 is SGHRS, CDR2 YFSETQ, per germline. This CDR3 region has 16 residues. The junction had 4 bases not matched to a gene; V was cut back by 1 base and J by 4 bases. CDR3: CASSLKGDRGTGELFF. In nucleotides, the CDR3 is TGCGCCAGCAGCTTGAAAGGGGACAGGGGCACCGGGGAGCTGTTTTTT. Full variable domain (missing parts from reference TRBV5-1 and TRBJ2-2): KAGVTQTPRYLIKTRGQQVTLSCSPISGHRSVSWYQQTPGQGLQFLFEYFSETQRNKGNFPGRFSGRQFSNSRSEMNVSTLELGDSALYLCASSLKGDRGTGELFFGEGSRLTVL.